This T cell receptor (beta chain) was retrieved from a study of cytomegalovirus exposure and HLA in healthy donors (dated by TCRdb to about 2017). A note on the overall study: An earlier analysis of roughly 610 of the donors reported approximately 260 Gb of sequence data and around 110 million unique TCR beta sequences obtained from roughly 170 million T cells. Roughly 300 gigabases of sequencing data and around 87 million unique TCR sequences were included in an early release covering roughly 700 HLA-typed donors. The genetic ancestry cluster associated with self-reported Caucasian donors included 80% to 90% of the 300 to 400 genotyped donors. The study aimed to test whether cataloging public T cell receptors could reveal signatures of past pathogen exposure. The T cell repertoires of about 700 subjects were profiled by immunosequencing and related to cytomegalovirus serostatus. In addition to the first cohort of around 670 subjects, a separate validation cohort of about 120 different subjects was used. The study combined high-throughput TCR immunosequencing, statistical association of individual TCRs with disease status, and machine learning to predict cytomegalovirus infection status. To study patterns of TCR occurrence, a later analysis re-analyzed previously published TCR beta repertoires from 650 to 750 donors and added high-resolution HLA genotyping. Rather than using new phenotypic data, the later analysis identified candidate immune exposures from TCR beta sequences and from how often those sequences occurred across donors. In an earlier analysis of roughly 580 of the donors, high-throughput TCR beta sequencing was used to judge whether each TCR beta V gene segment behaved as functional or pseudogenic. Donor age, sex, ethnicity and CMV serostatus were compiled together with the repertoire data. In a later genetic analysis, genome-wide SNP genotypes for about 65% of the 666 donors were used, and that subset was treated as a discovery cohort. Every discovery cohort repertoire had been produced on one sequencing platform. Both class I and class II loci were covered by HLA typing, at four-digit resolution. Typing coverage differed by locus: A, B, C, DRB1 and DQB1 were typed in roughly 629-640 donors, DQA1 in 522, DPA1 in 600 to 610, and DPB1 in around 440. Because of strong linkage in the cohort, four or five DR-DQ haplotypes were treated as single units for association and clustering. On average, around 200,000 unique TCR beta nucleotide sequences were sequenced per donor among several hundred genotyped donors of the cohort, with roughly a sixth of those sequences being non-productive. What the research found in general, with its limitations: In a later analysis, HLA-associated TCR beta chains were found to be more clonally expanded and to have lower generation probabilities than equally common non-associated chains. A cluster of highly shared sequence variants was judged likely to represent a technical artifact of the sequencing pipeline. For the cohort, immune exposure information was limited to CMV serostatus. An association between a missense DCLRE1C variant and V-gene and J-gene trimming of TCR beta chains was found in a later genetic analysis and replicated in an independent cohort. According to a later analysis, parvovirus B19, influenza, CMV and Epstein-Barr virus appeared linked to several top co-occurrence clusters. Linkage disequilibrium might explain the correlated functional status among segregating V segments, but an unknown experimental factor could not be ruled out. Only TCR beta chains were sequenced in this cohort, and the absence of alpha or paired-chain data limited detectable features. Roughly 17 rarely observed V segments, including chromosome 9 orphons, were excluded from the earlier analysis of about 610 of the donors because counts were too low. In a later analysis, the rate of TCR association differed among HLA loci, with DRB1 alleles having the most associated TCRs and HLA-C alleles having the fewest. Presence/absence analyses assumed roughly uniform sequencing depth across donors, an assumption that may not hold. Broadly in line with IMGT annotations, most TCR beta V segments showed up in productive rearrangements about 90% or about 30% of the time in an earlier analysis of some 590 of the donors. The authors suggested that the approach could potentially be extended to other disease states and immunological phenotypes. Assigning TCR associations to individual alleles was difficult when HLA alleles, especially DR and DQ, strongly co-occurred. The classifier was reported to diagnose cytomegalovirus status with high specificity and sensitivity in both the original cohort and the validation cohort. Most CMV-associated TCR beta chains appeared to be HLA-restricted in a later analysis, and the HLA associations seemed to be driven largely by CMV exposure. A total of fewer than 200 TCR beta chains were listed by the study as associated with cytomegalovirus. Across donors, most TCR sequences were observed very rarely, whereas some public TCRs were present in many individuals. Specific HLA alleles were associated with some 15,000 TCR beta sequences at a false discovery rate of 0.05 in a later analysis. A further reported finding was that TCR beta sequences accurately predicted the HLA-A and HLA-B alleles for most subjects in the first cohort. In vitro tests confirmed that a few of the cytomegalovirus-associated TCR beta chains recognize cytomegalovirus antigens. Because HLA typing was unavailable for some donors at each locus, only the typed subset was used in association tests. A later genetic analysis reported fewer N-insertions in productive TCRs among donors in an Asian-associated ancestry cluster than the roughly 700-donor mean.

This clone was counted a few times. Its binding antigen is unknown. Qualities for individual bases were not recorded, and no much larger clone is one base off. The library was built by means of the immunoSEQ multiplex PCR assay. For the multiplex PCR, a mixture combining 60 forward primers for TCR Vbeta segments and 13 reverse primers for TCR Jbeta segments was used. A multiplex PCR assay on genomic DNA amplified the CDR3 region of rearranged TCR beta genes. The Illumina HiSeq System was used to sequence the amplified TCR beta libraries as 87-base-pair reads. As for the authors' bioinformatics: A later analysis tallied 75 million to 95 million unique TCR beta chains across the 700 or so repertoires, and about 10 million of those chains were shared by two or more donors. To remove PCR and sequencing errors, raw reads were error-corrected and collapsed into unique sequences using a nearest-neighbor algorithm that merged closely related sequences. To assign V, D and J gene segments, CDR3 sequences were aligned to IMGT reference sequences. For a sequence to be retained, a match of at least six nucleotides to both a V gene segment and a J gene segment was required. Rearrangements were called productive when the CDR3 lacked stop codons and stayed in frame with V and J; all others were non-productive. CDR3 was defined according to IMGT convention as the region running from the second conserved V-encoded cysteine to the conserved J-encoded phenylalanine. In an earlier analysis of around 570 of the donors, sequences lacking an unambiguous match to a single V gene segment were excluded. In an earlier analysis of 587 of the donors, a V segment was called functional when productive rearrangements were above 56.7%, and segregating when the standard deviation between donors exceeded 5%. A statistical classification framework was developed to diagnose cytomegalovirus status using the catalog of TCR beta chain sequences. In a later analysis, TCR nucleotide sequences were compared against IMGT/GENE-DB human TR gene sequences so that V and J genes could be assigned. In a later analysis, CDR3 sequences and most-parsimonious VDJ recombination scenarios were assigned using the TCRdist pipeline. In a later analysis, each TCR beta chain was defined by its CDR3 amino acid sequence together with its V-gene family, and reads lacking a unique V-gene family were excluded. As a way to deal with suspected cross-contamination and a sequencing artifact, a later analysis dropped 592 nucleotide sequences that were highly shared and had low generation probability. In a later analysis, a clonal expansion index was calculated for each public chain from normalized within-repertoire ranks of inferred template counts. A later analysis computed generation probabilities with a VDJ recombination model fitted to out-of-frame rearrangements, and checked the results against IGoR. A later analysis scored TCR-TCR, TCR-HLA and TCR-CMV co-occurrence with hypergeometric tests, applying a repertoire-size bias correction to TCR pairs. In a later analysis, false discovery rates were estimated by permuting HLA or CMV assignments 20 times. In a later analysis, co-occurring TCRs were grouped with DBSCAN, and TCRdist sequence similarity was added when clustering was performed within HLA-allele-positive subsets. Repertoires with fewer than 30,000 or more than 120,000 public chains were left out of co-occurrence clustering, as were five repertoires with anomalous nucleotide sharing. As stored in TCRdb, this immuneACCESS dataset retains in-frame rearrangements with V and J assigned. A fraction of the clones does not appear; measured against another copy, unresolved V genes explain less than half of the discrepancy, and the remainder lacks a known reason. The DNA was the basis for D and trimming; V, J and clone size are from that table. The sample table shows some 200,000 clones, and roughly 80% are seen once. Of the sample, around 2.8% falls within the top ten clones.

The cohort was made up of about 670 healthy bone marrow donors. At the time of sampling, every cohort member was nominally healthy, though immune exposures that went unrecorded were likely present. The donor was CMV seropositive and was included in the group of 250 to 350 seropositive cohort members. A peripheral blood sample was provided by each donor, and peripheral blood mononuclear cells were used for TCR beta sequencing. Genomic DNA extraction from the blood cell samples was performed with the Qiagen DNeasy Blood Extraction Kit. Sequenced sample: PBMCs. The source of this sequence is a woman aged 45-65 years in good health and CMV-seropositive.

The CDR3 reads CASTSSGTSTDTQYF. DNA sequence: TGCGCCAGCACCTCTAGCGGTACTAGCACAGATACGCAGTATTTT. Rearrangement joined TRBV5-1 to TRBJ2-3, with 7 junctional bases fitting TRBD2. CDR1 and CDR2 (SGHRS, YFSETQ) derive from the germline V gene. Reading from cysteine to phenylalanine, the CDR3 counts 15 amino acids. This entry keeps only the CDR3 DNA: 45 bases, framed from base 1. Trimming accounts for 6 bases at V and 0 bases at J, while the number of junction bases matched to no gene is 7.